This TCR beta chain comes out of a study of blood T cells in healthy people across ages. The use of a sample-barcoded 5' primer and a J-beta primer mix characterized a second PCR of roughly 7 to 12 cycles. From the 5' RACE reads, TCRdb called clonotypes with MiXCR, one entry per CDR3 protein. The table lists hundreds of thousands of distinct CDR3 sequences, more than 40% of them singletons. Germline V CDR1 and CDR2: SGHAT, FQDESV (reference sequence). V shed 5 bases, J shed 2 bases, and the junction held 12 bases outside the gene matches. This CDR3 is 17 amino acids long. Whole-study findings and limits: The long-lived group displayed more naive CD4+ cells, plus higher diversity, than the aged donors did.

In this sample, this clonotype turned up a few times. What it binds is unknown. The clonotype originates from a man in his sixties in good health. The chain combines TRBV11-1 with TRBJ2-7; 10 nucleotides align to TRBD2. The material sequenced was blood. The CDR3 DNA is TGTGCCAGCAGCCCTAAAGCGGGAGGGCAGTCTCCCTACGAGCAGTACTTC. It yields the protein CASSPKAGGQSPYEQYF.